These T cell receptor beta chains were read from a single sample in a study of blood T cell repertoires in COVID-19. Some clones are missing from TCRdb's copy, which holds only in-frame ones; the method was immunoSEQ multiplex PCR. This sample has approximately 250,000 clones, with just over 85% found just once. The source material was peripheral blood. All receptors come from a man under 40 who had recovered from COVID-19. CDR3s include the opening cysteine and the closing phenylalanine or tryptophan. The D gene is left open where the match is weak. The listing skips clone size in some rows; elsewhere it reads once, few, many or a size class.

clone size | J gene | V gene | D gene | CDR3 protein | CDR3 DNA
NA | TRBJ1-2 | TRBV28 | NA | CASGPRIPYGYTF | TGTGCCAGTGGGCCCCGGATCCCCTATGGCTACACCTTC
NA | TRBJ2-3 | TRBV25-1 | TRBD2 | CASSGPLGGGVDTQYF | TGTGCCAGCAGTGGACCTCTGGGCGGGGGGGTGGATACGCAGTATTTT
NA | TRBJ2-7 | TRBV4-1 | TRBD2 | CASSQPRTSGAYEQYF | TGCGCCAGCAGCCAACCCCGGACTAGCGGGGCCTACGAGCAGTACTTC
NA | TRBJ1-6 | TRBV3-1/TRBV3-2 | NA | CASSQASEVNSPLHF | TGTGCCAGCAGCCAAGCGTCGGAGGTAAATTCACCCCTCCACTTT
NA | TRBJ1-2 | TRBV5-4 | TRBD1 | CASSFTGVAYGYTF | TGTGCCAGCAGCTTTACAGGGGTCGCCTATGGCTACACCTTC
NA | TRBJ1-5 | TRBV7-2 | NA | CASSLAGQGSNQPQHF | TGTGCCAGCAGCTTAGCGGGGCAGGGGAGCAATCAGCCCCAGCATTTT
NA | TRBJ2-5 | TRBV9 | NA | CASSPSKGTQYF | TGTGCCAGCAGCCCTAGTAAAGGGACCCAGTACTTC
NA | TRBJ1-1 | TRBV5-1 | NA | CASSFGGARDTEAFF | TGCGCCAGCAGCTTTGGGGGGGCGCGGGACACTGAAGCTTTCTTT
NA | TRBJ2-1 | TRBV5-8 | NA | CASSLVLVSSYNEQFF | TGTGCCAGCAGCTTGGTGTTGGTTAGCTCCTACAATGAGCAGTTCTTC
NA | TRBJ1-5 | TRBV12-3/TRBV12-4 | TRBD1 | CASSSQQGQPQHF | TGTGCCAGCAGTTCACAACAGGGGCAGCCCCAGCATTTT
NA | TRBJ1-2 | TRBV10-2 | NA | CASSDLTAGPGYTF | TGCGCCAGCAGTGACCTTACGGCAGGCCCCGGCTACACCTTC
NA | TRBJ1-2 | TRBV19 | NA | CASSPGGYGYTF | TGTGCCAGTAGCCCCGGCGGGTATGGCTACACCTTC
NA | TRBJ2-5 | TRBV14 | TRBD2 | CASSNLLAGQETQYF | TGTGCCAGCAGCAACCTTCTAGCGGGTCAAGAGACCCAGTACTTC
once | TRBJ2-3 | TRBV3-1/TRBV3-2 | NA | CASSQVTGSFGTDTQYF | TGTGCCAGCAGCCAAGTCACAGGGAGTTTTGGCACAGATACGCAGTATTTT
NA | TRBJ2-5 | TRBV5-4 | NA | CASSAKGRVGETQYF | TGTGCCAGCAGCGCCAAGGGCAGGGTGGGAGAGACCCAGTACTTC
few | TRBJ2-2 | TRBV18 | TRBD1 | CASSPGLAGTGATGELFF | TGTGCCAGCTCACCCGGGCTGGCCGGGACAGGGGCAACCGGGGAGCTGTTTTTT
NA | TRBJ1-5 | TRBV7-8 | TRBD1 | CASSLYTTGVSNQPQHF | TGTGCCAGCAGCTTATACACCACAGGGGTTAGCAATCAGCCCCAGCATTTT
once | TRBJ2-2 | TRBV10-2 | TRBD2 | CASGTSGGLGTGELFF | TGCGCCAGCGGAACTAGCGGGGGGTTGGGGACCGGGGAGCTGTTTTTT
NA | TRBJ1-1 | TRBV3-1/TRBV3-2 | NA | CASSLHSKKAFF | TGTGCCAGCAGCCTTCACAGCAAGAAGGCTTTCTTT
NA | TRBJ2-6 | TRBV9 | NA | CASSVRQYQSGANVLTF | TGTGCCAGCAGCGTCCGACAGTACCAATCTGGGGCCAACGTCCTGACTTTC
NA | TRBJ1-5 | TRBV4-3 | TRBD1 | CASSQDRQGANQPQHF | TGCGCCAGCAGCCAAGATCGGCAGGGGGCAAATCAGCCCCAGCATTTT
NA | TRBJ1-4 | TRBV6-5 | TRBD1 | CASRGQGNEKLFF | TGTGCCAGCAGAGGACAGGGGAATGAAAAACTGTTTTTT
NA | TRBJ2-7 | TRBV10-1 | TRBD1 | CASSGGQGNLYEQYF | TGCGCCAGCAGTGGGGGACAGGGGAACCTCTACGAGCAGTACTTC
NA | TRBJ1-1 | TRBV29-1 | NA | CSVDLVGVNTEAFF | TGCAGCGTTGACCTCGTCGGGGTTAACACTGAAGCTTTCTTT
once | TRBJ1-5 | TRBV18 | TRBD1 | CASSPRTGGNNQPQHF | TGTGCCAGCTCACCGCGGACAGGGGGCAACAATCAGCCCCAGCATTTT
NA | TRBJ1-3 | TRBV7-6 | NA | CASSAGLFSGNTIYF | TGTGCCAGCAGCGCGGGACTCTTCTCTGGAAACACCATATATTTT
NA | TRBJ1-2 | TRBV5-6 | NA | CASSLRRIQGYTF | TGTGCCAGCAGCTTGCGGCGGATCCAAGGCTACACCTTC
NA | TRBJ2-5 | TRBV5-8 | NA | CASSAGVPQETQYF | TGTGCCAGCAGCGCCGGGGTTCCCCAAGAGACCCAGTACTTC
once | TRBJ2-5 | TRBV7-8 | TRBD1 | CASSLGQGAGETQYF | TGTGCCAGCAGCTTAGGGCAGGGGGCGGGTGAGACCCAGTACTTC
NA | TRBJ1-1 | TRBV19 | NA | CASSIRSPDTEAFF | TGTGCCAGTAGTATTCGGAGTCCGGACACTGAAGCTTTCTTT
NA | TRBJ2-7 | TRBV7-2 | NA | CASSLAGPYEQYF | TGTGCCAGCAGCTTGGCGGGGCCCTACGAGCAGTACTTC
NA | TRBJ2-3 | TRBV6-7 | TRBD1 | CASSCPRDRVSTDTQYF | TGTGCCAGCAGTTGCCCAAGAGACAGGGTTTCCACAGATACGCAGTATTTT
few | TRBJ1-4 | TRBV3-1/TRBV3-2 | TRBD1 | CASSPLDRAGKLFF | TGTGCCAGCAGCCCTTTGGACAGGGCCGGAAAACTGTTTTTT
once | TRBJ2-3 | TRBV5-4 | TRBD1 | CASSLPGQGADTQYF | TGTGCCAGCAGCTTGCCGGGACAGGGCGCAGATACGCAGTATTTT
NA | TRBJ1-4 | TRBV19 | NA | CASSRATTNEKLFF | TGTGCCAGTAGTAGGGCCACAACTAATGAAAAACTGTTTTTT
NA | TRBJ2-1 | TRBV10-3 | TRBD2 | CAISESSRGGGDEQFF | TGTGCCATCAGTGAGTCGTCGCGCGGGGGGGGCGATGAGCAGTTCTTC
NA | TRBJ1-2 | TRBV20-1 | NA | CSARTAKGYTF | TGCAGTGCTAGGACAGCAAAGGGCTACACCTTC
NA | TRBJ2-3 | TRBV7-6 | TRBD1 | CASSSWTGGLTDTQYF | TGTGCCAGCAGCTCGTGGACAGGGGGCCTCACAGATACGCAGTATTTT
NA | TRBJ1-2 | TRBV15 | NA | CATSRVGGGGEGYTF | TGTGCCACCAGCAGAGTTGGAGGCGGAGGTGAAGGCTACACCTTC
once | TRBJ1-5 | TRBV7-2 | TRBD1 | CATSVRGQQPQHF | TGTGCCACTTCGGTGAGGGGGCAACAGCCCCAGCATTTT
NA | TRBJ1-3 | TRBV6-6 | NA | CASSPTDSGNTIYF | TGTGCCAGCAGTCCGACAGACTCTGGAAACACCATATATTTT
few | TRBJ1-4 | TRBV6-5 | NA | CASSYAVNEKLFF | TGTGCCAGCAGTTACGCGGTGAATGAAAAACTGTTTTTT
NA | TRBJ1-1 | TRBV19 | NA | CASSPDSTEAFF | TGTGCCAGTAGTCCCGACAGCACTGAAGCTTTCTTT
NA | TRBJ2-5 | TRBV10-1 | TRBD1 | CASSESGQEETQYF | TGCGCCAGCAGTGAGTCCGGACAGGAAGAGACCCAGTACTTC
once | TRBJ2-3 | TRBV7-6 | TRBD2 | CASSQRWAGDTDTQYF | TGTGCCAGCAGCCAGAGGTGGGCGGGGGACACAGATACGCAGTATTTT
NA | TRBJ1-2 | TRBV11-2 | NA | CASSWGVNTGYTF | TGTGCCAGCAGCTGGGGGGTCAATACCGGCTACACCTTC
NA | TRBJ2-4 | TRBV5-4 | TRBD2 | CASSLYSGGTKNIQYF | TGTGCCAGCAGCTTGTACAGCGGGGGGACCAAAAACATTCAGTACTTC
NA | TRBJ2-7 | TRBV4-2 | TRBD1 | CASSQEDRTGIYEQYF | TGTGCCAGCAGCCAAGAAGATCGGACAGGAATTTACGAGCAGTACTTC
many | TRBJ2-7 | TRBV18 | NA | CASSPAASYEQYF | TGTGCCAGCTCACCAGCGGCCTCCTACGAGCAGTACTTC
NA | TRBJ1-5 | TRBV29-1 | NA | CSVPWTRGNQPQHF | TGCAGCGTTCCGTGGACGCGGGGCAATCAGCCCCAGCATTTT
NA | TRBJ1-2 | TRBV2 | NA | CASSGLSGLSYGYTF | TGTGCCAGCAGTGGCCTCTCGGGACTCTCCTATGGCTACACCTTC
NA | TRBJ2-5 | TRBV2 | NA | CASHREETQYF | TGTGCCAGCCACAGGGAAGAGACCCAGTACTTC
NA | TRBJ1-1 | TRBV19 | TRBD1 | CASREDRRNTEAFF | TGTGCCAGTAGGGAGGACAGGAGGAACACTGAAGCTTTCTTT